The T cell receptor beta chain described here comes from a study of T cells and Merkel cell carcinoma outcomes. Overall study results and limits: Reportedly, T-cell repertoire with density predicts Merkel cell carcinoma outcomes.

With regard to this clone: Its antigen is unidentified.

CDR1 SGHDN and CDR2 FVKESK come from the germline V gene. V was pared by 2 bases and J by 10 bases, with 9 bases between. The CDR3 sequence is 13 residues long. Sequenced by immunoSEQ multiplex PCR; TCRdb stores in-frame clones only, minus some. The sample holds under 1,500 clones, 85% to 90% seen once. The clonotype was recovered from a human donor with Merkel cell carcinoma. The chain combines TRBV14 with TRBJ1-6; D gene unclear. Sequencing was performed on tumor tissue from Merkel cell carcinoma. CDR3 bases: TGTGCCAGCAGCCAAATCCAAGAATCACCCCTCCACTTT. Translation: CASSQIQESPLHF.